This T cell receptor beta chain was observed in a study of T-cell reconstitution after alpha-beta-depleted transplantation in children. Study-level findings and limits: Some patients owed their high day-60 TCRbeta diversity to surviving recipient T cells and thymic progenitors.

The library targeted TCRbeta and was prepared with unique molecular identifiers. TCRdb analysed the PCR reads with MiXCR anew, one entry per CDR3 protein. The sample holds roughly 100,000 distinct CDR3 sequences, under 7% seen once. This clonotype has a count of ten or more. Its antigen is unidentified. CDR3 length: 14 amino acids. V gave up 6 bases and J gave up 2 bases, with 12 bases separating them. Material: PBMCs, mostly from graft donor cells, obtained 60 days after TCRalphabeta/CD19-depleted stem cell transplant. V gene TRBV12-3 or TRBV12-4 combines with J gene TRBJ2-3; the D is unclear. The TCR sequence derives from a female patient aged 2-10 years who had a stem cell transplant for Fanconi anemia, so the T cells may come from the graft donor. The CDR3 DNA reads TGTGCCAGCAGCCCCCTGAGGAACACAGATACGCAGTATTTT. It specifies CASSPLRNTDTQYF.